Listed here are 30 T cell receptor beta chains from one sample, sequenced in a study of cytomegalovirus exposure and HLA in healthy donors. Using immunoSEQ multiplex PCR, the repertoire was profiled, and TCRdb retains in-frame clones only, with some absent. The sample carries a few hundred thousand clones, less than 95% recorded once. Input material: PBMCs. These receptor sequences come from a woman aged 25 to 39 in good health and CMV-seronegative.

This clone was detected only once. The gene calls are TRBV2 and TRBJ1-1; D not certain. CDR1 and CDR2 (germline): SNHLY, FYNNEI. V was trimmed by 8 bases and J by 0 bases, leaving 16 bases between them. The CDR3 contains 15 residues. The CDR3 coding sequence is TGTGCCAGCGTCCCCGAGTCGCGATTGAACACTGAAGCTTTCTTT. Translated: CASVPESRLNTEAFF.

V and J are TRBV29-1 and TRBJ2-5; perhaps D is TRBD1 or TRBD2 (6 bases each). The CDR3 runs to 13 residues. V shed 6 bases and J shed 2 bases, with 13 bases lying between them. The germline gives CDR1 SQVTM, CDR2 ANQGSEA. Here the CDR3 reads CSVAGQTQETQYF. In nucleotides, the CDR3 is TGCAGCGTCGCGGGACAAACTCAAGAGACCCAGTACTTC.

The chain uses TRBV29-1 and TRBJ1-1; a weak D match, TRBD1 (5 bases). This CDR3 is 12 amino acids long. V was pared by 7 bases and J by 0 bases, with 9 bases between. CDR1 and CDR2 from the germline V gene are SQVTM and ANQGSEA. CDR3: CSGQNLNTEAFF. CDR3 nucleotides: TGCAGCGGACAGAACTTGAACACTGAAGCTTTCTTT.

J is TRBJ2-3 and V is TRBV4-1; no definite D call. The CDR3 extends over 15 amino acids. Germline CDR1 and CDR2: MGHRA and YSYEKL. Trimming took 2 bases from V and 4 from J, leaving 13 bases between them. The CDR3 DNA reads as TGCGCCAGCAGCCAAAACCCATCACTACCAGATACGCAGTATTTT. Protein sequence: CASSQNPSLPDTQYF.

This chain connects TRBV7-7 to TRBJ2-5; 7 bases match TRBD1. The CDR3 contains 13 residues. The germline gives CDR1 SSHAT, CDR2 FNYEAQ (reference sequence). V dropped 3 bases and J dropped 4; count of bases not matched to a gene: 2. The CDR3 spells CASSFDRVETQYF. CDR3 sequence (DNA): TGTGCCAGCAGCTTTGACAGGGTAGAGACCCAGTACTTC. Supplemented by reference TRBV7-7 and TRBJ2-5, the full variable domain reads GAGVSQSPRYKVTKRGQDVTLRCDPISSHATLYWYQQALGQGPEFLTYFNYEAQPDKSGLPSDRFSAERPEGSISTLTIQRTEQRDSAMYRCASSFDRVETQYFGPGTRLLVL.

This rearrangement joins TRBV27 to TRBJ2-7, with a tentative D call TRBD1 (5 bases). The CDR3 runs to 12 residues. Looked up from germline, CDR1 is MNHEY and CDR2 is SMNVEV (reference sequence). Trimming removed 6 bases at V and 2 bases at J, with 8 bases between. The CDR3 sequence: CASSPTAYEQYF. The CDR3, as DNA: TGTGCCAGCAGCCCGACAGCCTACGAGCAGTACTTC.

The genes are TRBV27 and TRBJ1-5; D gene uncertain. The CDR3 covers 13 residues. Germline CDR1 reads MNHEY; CDR2 reads SMNVEV (reference sequence). Trimming cost V 2 bases and J 5 bases, with 7 bases left between them. CDR3 protein: CASSLSGDQPQHF. For the CDR3, the DNA is TGTGCCAGCAGTTTAAGCGGGGATCAGCCCCAGCATTTT.

The chain is built from TRBV7-2 and TRBJ1-4; tentative D call: TRBD1 (5 bases). Trimming took 0 bases from V and 5 from J, leaving 13 bases between them. This CDR3 region has 16 residues. CDR1 SGHTA and CDR2 FQGNSA come from the germline V gene. DNA of the CDR3: TGTGCCAGCAGCTTAGCGCGTAGGGGTGTAAATGAAAAACTGTTTTTT. Translated: CASSLARRGVNEKLFF.

This clone has just a few counts. The chain is built from TRBV2 and TRBJ2-1, with TRBD1 as a possible D gene (6 bases). Germline CDR1 reads SNHLY; CDR2 reads FYNNEI. The CDR3 runs to 13 residues. Trimming removed 4 bases at V and 7 bases at J, with 11 bases between. The CDR3 nucleotides are TGTGCCAGCAGTGTAATCCAGGGGAATGAGCAGTTCTTC. It yields the protein CASSVIQGNEQFF.

CDR3 coding DNA: TGTGCCAGCAGTTTAAGGAGGGGAGGTCAGCCCCAGCATTTT. Translation gives CASSLRRGGQPQHF. The rearrangement joins TRBV28 to TRBJ1-5, with D possibly being TRBD1 (5 bases). The V and J ends lost 2 bases and 6 bases respectively, with 11 bases between them. Per the germline V gene, CDR1 is MDHEN and CDR2 is SYDVKM. The CDR3 length is 14 residues.

The chain couples TRBV2 to TRBJ1-1; no clear D. V lost 2 bases and J lost 2, with 6 bases in between. Germline V gives CDR1 SNHLY, CDR2 FYNNEI. There are 13 residues in the CDR3. The DNA for the CDR3 is TGTGCCAGCAGTGAACAGATCAACACTGAAGCTTTCTTT. Translation: CASSEQINTEAFF.

The chain is built from TRBV28 and TRBJ2-1; 7 nucleotides match TRBD2. J was trimmed by 4 bases and V by 5 bases; bases with no gene match: 5. This CDR3 has 14 residues. Germline loops: CDR1 MDHEN, CDR2 SYDVKM. The CDR3 region has the DNA TGTGCCAGCAGTGCTCGCGGGGGATACAATGAGCAGTTCTTC. Its protein is CASSARGGYNEQFF.

The chain links TRBV25-1 to TRBJ1-1; 7 positions agree with TRBD1. Trimming cost V 1 base and J 5 bases; bases outside gene matches: 10. CDR3 size: 16 residues. CDR1 MGHDK and CDR2 SYGVNS come from the germline V gene. The CDR3, as DNA: TGTGCCAGCAGTGAATCCACCTTGACAGGGTGGACTGAAGCTTTCTTT. Translated: CASSESTLTGWTEAFF.

The V gene is TRBV29-1, the J gene TRBJ1-1; 9 bases are a match to TRBD1. J gave up 4 bases and V 5 bases, and 11 bases lay outside the gene matches. This CDR3 contains 15 residues. CDR1 is SQVTM, CDR2 ANQGSEA, per germline. CDR3 in amino acids: CSVRPGTGSSTEAFF. Written as DNA, the CDR3 is TGCAGCGTTCGTCCCGGGACAGGGTCAAGCACTGAAGCTTTCTTT.

The rearrangement uses TRBV5-8 and TRBJ2-5; unclear D gene. Trimming removed 4 bases from V and 1 base from J, with 11 bases in between. The CDR3 totals 14 residues. CDR1 SGHTS and CDR2 YDEGEE come from the germline V gene. Here the CDR3 DNA reads TGTGCCAGCAGCAGCGCACGGTTCCAAGAGACCCAGTACTTC. This encodes CASSSARFQETQYF.

V usage is TRBV28 and J usage is TRBJ1-4; D ambiguous. Trimming pared 7 bases from V and 7 bases from J, leaving 16 bases between. Germline CDR1 reads MDHEN; CDR2 reads SYDVKM. This CDR3 has 14 residues. The CDR3 is CASIPQTPSEKLFF. DNA for the CDR3: TGTGCCAGCATTCCCCAAACGCCGAGTGAAAAACTGTTTTTT.

The rearrangement joins TRBV4-2 to TRBJ2-7; tentatively, D is TRBD1 (6 bases). This CDR3 contains 12 residues. V dropped 0 bases and J dropped 7 bases, with 7 bases sitting between them. The germline V gene encodes CDR1 LGHNA and CDR2 YNFKEQ. The CDR3 spells CASSQEQGEQYF. CDR3 in DNA: TGTGCCAGCAGCCAAGAGCAGGGGGAGCAGTACTTC.

This chain links TRBV7-2 with TRBJ2-1; 9 nucleotides align to TRBD2. J lost 9 bases, V lost 1 base, and 16 bases had no gene match. This CDR3 has 18 amino acids. Germline V lookup: CDR1 SGHTA, CDR2 FQGNSA. CDR3 nucleotide sequence: TGTGCCAGCAGCTTAGGAATGGTGATAGCGGGAGTTGGAAGTGAGCAGTTCTTC. Its translation is CASSLGMVIAGVGSEQFF. The full variable domain, with the rest looked up from reference TRBV7-2 and TRBJ2-1, is GAGVSQSPSNKVTEKGKDVELRCDPISGHTALYWYRQSLGQGLEFLIYFQGNSAPDKSGLPSDRFSAERTGGSVSTLTIQRTQQEDSAVYLCASSLGMVIAGVGSEQFFGPGTRLTVL.

The chain is built from TRBV28 and TRBJ2-5; D ambiguous. The CDR3 has 15 amino acids. V was pared by 3 bases and J by 8 bases, with 19 bases between. CDR1 is MDHEN and CDR2 is SYDVKM in the germline V gene. The CDR3: CASSFTEQSRDTQYF. The DNA for the CDR3 is TGTGCCAGCAGTTTTACGGAACAGTCGCGAGATACCCAGTACTTC.

The chain couples TRBV28 to TRBJ2-3; TRBD1 might be the D (5 bases). The germline gives CDR1 MDHEN, CDR2 SYDVKM. The length of the CDR3 is 15 residues. Trimming stripped 4 bases from V and 2 bases from J, with 13 bases between. The CDR3 here is CASSSLRGDTDTQYF. Written as DNA, the CDR3 is TGTGCCAGCAGTTCGTTAAGGGGCGACACAGATACGCAGTATTTT. The whole variable domain, filled in from reference TRBV28 and TRBJ2-3, reads DVKVTQSSRYLVKRTGEKVFLECVQDMDHENMFWYRQDPGLGLRLIYFSYDVKMKEKGDIPEGYSVSREKKERFSLILESASTNQTSMYLCASSSLRGDTDTQYFGPGTRLTVL.

This clone was seen many times. J is TRBJ2-1 and V is TRBV11-2; D is perhaps TRBD2 (5 bases). In germline, CDR1 is SGHAT, CDR2 FQNNGV. Trimming removed 5 bases at V and 9 bases at J, with 8 bases between. There are 11 residues in the CDR3. DNA of the CDR3: TGTGCCAGCAGCATTACTAGTGAGCAGTTCTTC. It specifies CASSITSEQFF.

This clone occurred once. The chain employs TRBV5-1 and TRBJ2-1, with 9 bases lining up with TRBD1. The V and J ends lost 3 bases and 0 bases, in that order; junction bases with no gene match: 7. Per the germline V gene, CDR1 is SGHRS and CDR2 is YFSETQ. This CDR3 is built from 17 residues. The CDR3 DNA reads TGCGCCAGCAGCTCGGGACAGGGAATTAGCTCCTACAATGAGCAGTTCTTC. Its protein product is CASSSGQGISSYNEQFF.

The rearrangement joins TRBV7-8 to TRBJ2-5; a possible D gene is TRBD1 (6 bases). Germline values: CDR1 SGHVS, CDR2 FQNEAQ. Trimming took off 1 base at V and 3 bases at J, with 15 bases between the two ends. The CDR3 has 16 residues. The CDR3 here is CASSLETGQREETQYF. The CDR3 nucleotides read TGTGCCAGCAGCTTAGAGACCGGACAGCGTGAAGAGACCCAGTACTTC. Full variable domain (outside the CDR3, taken from reference TRBV7-8 and TRBJ2-5): GAGVSQSPRYKVAKRGQDVALRCDPISGHVSLFWYQQALGQGPEFLTYFQNEAQLDKSGLPSDRFFAERPEGSVSTLKIQRTQQEDSAVYLCASSLETGQREETQYFGPGTRLLVL.

The V gene is TRBV15, the J gene TRBJ2-1; TRBD2 matches at 10 bases. CDR1 and CDR2 (germline): LNHNV, YYDKDF (reference sequence). The CDR3 is 16 residues long. V shed 3 bases, J shed 5 bases, and the junction held 7 bases outside the gene matches. The CDR3 sequence: CATSSALAGSHNEQFF. CDR3 bases: TGTGCCACCAGCAGTGCACTAGCGGGAAGCCACAATGAGCAGTTCTTC.

This chain joins TRBV9 and TRBJ2-1; 8 nucleotides agree with TRBD2. Germline assignment: CDR1 SGDLS and CDR2 YYNGEE. This CDR3 spans 14 amino acids. Trimming cost V 6 bases and J 8 bases; bases outside gene matches: 10. The CDR3 coding sequence is TGTGCCAGCAAAGGGTCTAGCGGGCACGATGAGCAGTTCTTC. It translates to CASKGSSGHDEQFF.

This chain joins TRBV29-1 and TRBJ2-7, with D perhaps matching TRBD2 (6 bases). The V end was cut by 2 bases, the J end by 5 bases, with 19 bases between. The CDR3 loop spans 15 amino acids. Germline CDR1 reads SQVTM; CDR2 reads ANQGSEA. Here the CDR3 DNA reads TGCAGCGTTGAACCTATAGGAGGGGTTTACCACGAGCAGTACTTC. Residues: CSVEPIGGVYHEQYF.

This chain links TRBV9 with TRBJ2-1; 7 nucleotides agree with TRBD2. V trimming: 5 bases; J trimming: 4 bases; junction bases outside the gene matches: 21. The length of the CDR3 is 19 residues. Germline lookup yields CDR1 SGDLS and CDR2 YYNGEE. CDR3 region: CASSHQKDPAGYSYNEQFF. Here the CDR3 DNA reads TGTGCCAGCAGTCACCAAAAGGACCCAGCGGGATACTCTTACAATGAGCAGTTCTTC.

The rearrangement joins TRBV9 to TRBJ2-1; 10 bases agree with TRBD2. The V gene end was trimmed by 0 bases and the J gene end by 5 bases; junction bases not matched to a gene: 5. The CDR3 runs 16 residues. Germline CDR1 reads SGDLS; CDR2 reads YYNGEE. The CDR3 region is CASSVVVAGGHNEQFF. The CDR3 DNA is TGTGCCAGCAGCGTAGTAGTAGCGGGAGGCCACAATGAGCAGTTCTTC.

The rearrangement links TRBV19 to TRBJ2-5, with 7 nucleotides matching TRBD2. V shed 6 bases, J shed 4 bases, and the junction held 8 bases outside the gene matches. Per germline, CDR1 LNHDA and CDR2 SQIVND (reference sequence). The CDR3 loop spans 14 amino acids. The CDR3 DNA sequence: TGTGCCAGTAGCCTCCGACGGGGGGTAGAGACCCAGTACTTC. It translates to CASSLRRGVETQYF.

The rearrangement links TRBV21-1 to TRBJ1-2. TRBV21-1 is a pseudogene. This CDR3 contains 15 residues. The CDR3 reads CASSKEGRVAYGYTF. The CDR3 coding sequence is TGTGCCAGCAGCAAAGAAGGCAGGGTAGCGTATGGCTACACCTTC.